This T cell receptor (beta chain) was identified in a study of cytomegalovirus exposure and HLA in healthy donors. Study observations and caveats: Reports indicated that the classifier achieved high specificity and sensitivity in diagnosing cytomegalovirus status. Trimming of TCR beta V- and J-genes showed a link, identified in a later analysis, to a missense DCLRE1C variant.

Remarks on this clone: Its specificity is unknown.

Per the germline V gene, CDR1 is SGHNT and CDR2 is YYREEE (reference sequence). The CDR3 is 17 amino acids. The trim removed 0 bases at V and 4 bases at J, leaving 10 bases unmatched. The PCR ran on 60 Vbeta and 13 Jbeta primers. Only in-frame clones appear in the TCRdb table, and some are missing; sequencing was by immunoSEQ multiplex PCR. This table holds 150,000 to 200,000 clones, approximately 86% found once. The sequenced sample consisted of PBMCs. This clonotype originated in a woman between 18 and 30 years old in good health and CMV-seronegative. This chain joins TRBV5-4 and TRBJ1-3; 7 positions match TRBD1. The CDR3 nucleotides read TGTGCCAGCAGCTTGGCCCATCAGGGGGTCTCCGGAAACACCATATATTTT. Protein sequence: CASSLAHQGVSGNTIYF.